This T cell receptor beta chain stems from a study of molecular identifiers for immune sequencing clone quantification. Study at large: In replicates, RNA from 20,000 or 100,000 naive CD8 cells was divided five ways and four parts were sequenced.

It was with previously described methods and listed TCR primers that bulk TCR libraries were made. TCRdb re-called the PCR reads through MiXCR, storing one row per CDR3 protein. Of about 300,000 distinct CDR3 sequences in the sample, about a fifth were seen once. Study conclusions and caveats: Spiked Jurkat TCR RNA originating from one cell could reportedly be identified amid about a million naive cells.

On this clonotype: What it binds is unknown.

CDR1 is SGHNT and CDR2 is YENEEA in the germline V gene. The ends were cut back, 5 bases at V and 6 bases at J, with 11 bases in the middle. The CDR3 is made up of 14 amino acids. The V and J genes are TRBV11-3 and TRBJ2-6; D gene unclear. The source of this sequence is a human donor in good health. Some libraries in this study had Jurkat cell RNA spiked in. The sample comprised naive CD8+ T cells from blood, with Jurkat cell RNA spiked in. Subset specified: FACS-sorted CD8+CD4-CCR7+CD45RA+ naive T cells. The chain's CDR3 is CASSPTPEANVLTF. Written as DNA, the CDR3 is TGTGCCAGCAGCCCAACCCCCGAGGCCAACGTCCTGACTTTC. Supplemented by reference TRBV11-3 and TRBJ2-6, the full variable domain reads EAGVVQSPRYKIIEKKQPVAFWCNPISGHNTLYWYLQNLGQGPELLIRYENEEAVDDSQLPKDRFSAERLKGVDSTLKIQPAELGDSAVYLCASSPTPEANVLTFGAGSRLTVL.